A single sample is the source of the 32 T cell receptor beta chains below, sequenced in a study of T cell responses to AZD1222 COVID-19 vaccine. Produced via immunoSEQ multiplex PCR; TCRdb's table is partial and in-frame only. The sample lists around 130,000 clones, about 94% occurring once. Source: peripheral blood, taken on day 0 of AZD1222 vaccination. These receptors were taken from an adult in good health.

The rearrangement uses TRBV2 and TRBJ1-4; 7 positions agree with TRBD1. This CDR3 is 15 amino acids long. CDR1 SNHLY and CDR2 FYNNEI come from the germline V gene. The V and J ends lost 5 bases and 4 bases, in that order; junction bases with no gene match: 7. CDR3 sequence reads: CASSPRDSHNEKLFF. The CDR3 DNA reads as TGTGCCAGCAGTCCCCGGGACAGCCATAATGAAAAACTGTTTTTT. Variable domain in full (rest from reference TRBV2 and TRBJ1-4): EPEVTQTPSHQVTQMGQEVILRCVPISNHLYFYWYRQILGQKVEFLVSFYNNEISEKSEIFDDQFSVERPDGSNFTLKIRSTKLEDSAMYFCASSPRDSHNEKLFFGSGTQLSVL.

The chain carries TRBV10-3 and TRBJ2-5; D not resolved. The germline CDR1 and CDR2 sequences are ENHRY and SYGVKD. This CDR3 spans 14 amino acids. The V gene lost 3 bases and the J gene lost 4 bases, with 12 bases spanning the gap. CDR3 loop: CAISDGVGRETQYF. CDR3 bases: TGTGCCATCAGTGATGGGGTCGGGCGAGAGACCCAGTACTTC.

The chain is built from TRBV7-3 and TRBJ1-4, with 8 positions matching TRBD1. J gave up 11 bases and V 5 bases, and 7 bases lay outside the gene matches. The germline CDR1 and CDR2 sequences are SGHTA and FQGTGA. This CDR3 region has 13 residues. The CDR3 DNA follows: TGTGCCAGCAGCCCAGGACAGGGTGAGAAACTGTTTTTT. It yields the protein CASSPGQGEKLFF.

The J gene is TRBJ2-3, the V gene TRBV2; D may be TRBD2 (5 bases). Trimming removed 6 bases from V and 3 bases from J, with 13 bases in between. CDR3 length: 14 amino acids. Germline V gene lookup returns CDR1 SNHLY and CDR2 FYNNEI. In DNA form, the CDR3 reads TGTGCCAGCAGCCCCCCGGCGGGTACAGATACGCAGTATTTT. Its translation is CASSPPAGTDTQYF.

The chain has TRBV9 and TRBJ2-3, with D possibly matching TRBD1 (6 bases). The ends were cut back, 0 bases at V and 6 bases at J, with 14 bases in the middle. Germline CDR1 is SGDLS and CDR2 is YYNGEE. The CDR3 totals 15 residues. For the CDR3, the DNA is TGTGCCAGCAGCGTAGCAGGGGACCCATGGGATACGCAGTATTTT. This translates into CASSVAGDPWDTQYF.

The chain employs TRBV5-1 and TRBJ1-3, with a weak D call TRBD1 (6 bases). The CDR3 is made up of 17 amino acids. The ends were cut back, 4 bases at V and 0 bases at J, with 17 bases in the middle. Germline V gene sequence: CDR1 SGHRS, CDR2 YFSETQ. The CDR3 region is CASSQSGTNLSGNTIYF. CDR3 nucleotides: TGCGCCAGCAGCCAGTCCGGGACAAACCTCTCTGGAAACACCATATATTTT.

This clone appeared a single time. The genes are TRBV7-9 and TRBJ1-1, with TRBD1 matching over 8 bases. V lost 5 bases and J lost 4; bases outside the gene matches: 6. This CDR3 spans 14 amino acids. Germline CDR1 and CDR2: SEHNR and FQNEAQ (reference sequence). In DNA, the CDR3 is TGTGCCAGCAGCCCACGGACAGGGAGCACTGAAGCTTTCTTT. Translated: CASSPRTGSTEAFF.

The V and J genes are TRBV4-1 and TRBJ1-1, with D hard to call. The ends were cut back, 6 bases at V and 4 bases at J, with 9 bases in the middle. From germline, CDR1 is MGHRA and CDR2 YSYEKL. This CDR3 contains 12 residues. Here the CDR3 reads CASRGAPTEAFF. CDR3 nucleotide sequence: TGCGCCAGCAGGGGCGCCCCCACTGAAGCTTTCTTT.

The chain has TRBV4-2 and TRBJ2-2; 11 nucleotides match TRBD2. From germline, CDR1 is LGHNA and CDR2 YNFKEQ. Trimming cost V 4 bases and J 7 bases; bases outside gene matches: 5. This CDR3 has 15 amino acids. The CDR3 loop reads CASSPRLAGHGELFF. The CDR3 DNA follows: TGTGCCAGCAGCCCACGACTAGCGGGGCACGGGGAGCTGTTTTTT.

This clone was recorded only once. The gene calls are TRBV11-3 and TRBJ2-2; 8 bases agree with TRBD2. Germline trimming cut 4 bases from V and 4 bases from J; bases unmatched to any gene: 14. The CDR3 is 18 amino acids. Per the germline V gene, CDR1 is SGHNT and CDR2 is YENEEA. The CDR3, as DNA: TGTGCCAGCAGCTCGGAGGGGCCGATTCGGGGGGGCACCGGGGAGCTGTTTTTT. Translated, it gives CASSSEGPIRGGTGELFF.

The V gene is TRBV28, the J gene TRBJ1-1; D remains unclear. CDR3 length: 15 residues. V was clipped by 3 bases and J by 0 bases, with 11 bases between them. Germline loops: CDR1 MDHEN, CDR2 SYDVKM. The chain's CDR3 is CASSLPGPMNTEAFF. The DNA of the CDR3 is TGTGCCAGCAGTTTGCCAGGACCTATGAACACTGAAGCTTTCTTT.

This clone has only a few counts. V gene TRBV18 combines with J gene TRBJ1-2; no clear D. Germline lookup yields CDR1 KGHSH and CDR2 LQKENI. The CDR3 spans 15 residues. Trimming took 1 base from V and 4 from J, leaving 13 bases between them. In nucleotides, the CDR3 is TGTGCCAGCTCACCACGAGACTCGCAGCTCTATGGCTACACCTTC. It is translated as CASSPRDSQLYGYTF.

The rearrangement uses TRBV3-1 (or the pseudogene TRBV3-2) and TRBJ1-6; D ambiguous. V lost 3 bases and J 6 bases, leaving 15 bases between the germline ends. Germline V gene data show CDR1 as LGHDT and CDR2 as YNNKEL (reference sequence). The CDR3 length is 16 residues. CDR3 nucleotide sequence: TGTGCCAGCAGCCATATTGGGGATAGGGTTAATTCACCCCTCCACTTT. Protein: CASSHIGDRVNSPLHF.

J is TRBJ1-2 and V is TRBV18; 11 bases agree with TRBD1. CDR1 and CDR2 from the germline V gene are KGHSH and LQKENI. V lost 4 bases to trimming and J lost 8 bases; unmatched junction nucleotides: 9. This CDR3 is built from 15 residues. CDR3 DNA: TGTGCCAGCTCACGGACCACCGGGACAGGGGGAGGCTACACCTTC. Translating gives CASSRTTGTGGGYTF.

The chain is built from TRBV7-6 and TRBJ2-1; tentatively, D is TRBD1 (6 bases). CDR1 is SGHVS, CDR2 FNYEAQ, per germline. The CDR3 has 12 amino acids. With 2 bases removed from V and 7 bases from J, the gap between germline ends came to 6 bases. For the CDR3, the DNA is TGTGCCAGCAGCTTACAGGGGAATGAGCAGTTCTTC. Translated, it gives CASSLQGNEQFF. The entire variable domain, with the rest obtained from reference TRBV7-6 and TRBJ2-1, is as follows: GAGVSQSPRYKVTKRGQDVALRCDPISGHVSLYWYRQALGQGPEFLTYFNYEAQQDKSGLPNDRFSAERPEGSISTLTIQRTEQRDSAMYRCASSLQGNEQFFGPGTRLTVL.

V is TRBV14 and J is TRBJ1-2; the D is unclear. CDR3 size: 13 residues. Germline V CDR1 and CDR2: SGHDN, FVKESK. With 4 bases removed from V and 2 bases from J, the gap between germline ends came to 8 bases. The CDR3 coding sequence is TGTGCCAGCAGCCCGGGATTCAACTATGGCTACACCTTC. Translated: CASSPGFNYGYTF.

This clone was seen a few times. This chain joins TRBV7-2 and TRBJ2-2; 9 positions agree with TRBD1. V was clipped by 5 bases and J by 5 bases; unmatched bases: 9. The CDR3 extends over 16 amino acids. Germline assignment: CDR1 SGHTA and CDR2 FQGNSA. The CDR3 reads CASSQSGTGWTGELFF. In DNA form, the CDR3 reads TGTGCCAGCAGCCAGTCCGGGACAGGGTGGACCGGGGAGCTGTTTTTT.

For the CDR3, the DNA is TGTGCCAGCAGCACAAGACAGGTGAATGAGCAGTTCTTC. This translates into CASSTRQVNEQFF. J is TRBJ2-1 and V is TRBV7-9; TRBD1 is a possible D gene (6 bases). Germline loops: CDR1 SEHNR, CDR2 FQNEAQ (reference sequence). V was pared by 5 bases and J by 7 bases, with 12 bases between. This CDR3 is 13 amino acids long.

The chain has TRBV3-1 (or the pseudogene TRBV3-2) and TRBJ1-4; TRBD1 aligns across 8 bases. The CDR3 covers 15 residues. The V segment lost 4 bases and the J segment 5 bases; nucleotides outside the gene matches: 6. Germline V gene sequence: CDR1 LGHDT, CDR2 YNNKEL (reference sequence). The CDR3 loop is CASSPQGARNEKLFF. The DNA of the CDR3 is TGTGCCAGCAGCCCTCAGGGGGCGCGAAATGAAAAACTGTTTTTT.

The V and J genes are TRBV27 and TRBJ1-6; D gene unclear. Trimming cost V 0 bases and J 7 bases, with 7 bases left between them. This CDR3 region has 14 residues. Germline-derived CDR1 and CDR2 are MNHEY and SMNVEV (reference sequence). CDR3 amino acids: CASSLSWRNSPLHF. The CDR3, as DNA: TGTGCCAGCAGTTTATCGTGGCGAAATTCACCCCTCCACTTT.

The V gene is TRBV9, the J gene TRBJ2-7, with no clear D. CDR3 length equals 14 residues. Trimming took 0 bases from V and 0 from J, leaving 7 bases between them. Germline CDR1 and CDR2: SGDLS and YYNGEE. The CDR3 reads CASSVGKSSYEQYF. The CDR3 coding sequence is TGTGCCAGCAGCGTAGGTAAGAGCTCCTACGAGCAGTACTTC.

The V call is TRBV6-5, the J call TRBJ1-1; D is ambiguous. This CDR3 region has 13 residues. V was pared by 0 bases and J by 0 bases, with 2 bases between. Germline V CDR1 and CDR2: MNHEY, SVGAGI. The CDR3 DNA sequence: TGTGCCAGCAGTTACTCCTTGAACACTGAAGCTTTCTTT. Protein: CASSYSLNTEAFF.

The J gene is TRBJ1-2, the V gene TRBV12-3 or TRBV12-4, with D uncertain. The CDR3 contains 12 residues. V gave up 6 bases and J gave up 8 bases, with 13 bases separating them. The CDR3 sequence is CASSSNIKGYTF. CDR3 sequence (DNA): TGTGCCAGCAGCTCAAACATAAAAGGCTACACCTTC.

This chain links TRBV5-1 with TRBJ1-1; D is unclear. There are 13 residues in the CDR3. Trimming shortened V by 4 bases and J by 1 base, and 8 bases separated the two germline ends. Germline lookup yields CDR1 SGHRS and CDR2 YFSETQ. CDR3 in DNA: TGCGCCAGCAGCCCGAAGGGGAACACTGAAGCTTTCTTT. This sequence encodes CASSPKGNTEAFF.

This clone showed up just once. This rearrangement joins TRBV10-3 to TRBJ1-1, with TRBD1 as a possible D gene (5 bases). V lost 2 bases, J lost 3 bases, and 10 bases lay in between. CDR1 and CDR2 (germline): ENHRY, SYGVKD. The length of the CDR3 is 14 residues. CDR3 bases: TGTGCCATCAGTGAGCGGGGCGAGGACACTGAAGCTTTCTTT. Protein: CAISERGEDTEAFF.

The rearrangement uses TRBV29-1 and TRBJ1-1, with D hard to call. In germline, CDR1 is SQVTM, CDR2 ANQGSEA. This CDR3 region has 14 residues. Trimming removed 4 bases at V and 0 bases at J, with 12 bases between. In DNA, the CDR3 is TGCAGCGTTGTTACACAGCCAGTGAACACTGAAGCTTTCTTT. This translates into CSVVTQPVNTEAFF.

CDR3 DNA: TGTGCCAGCAGTTTTCCGGGTCTTTATAATTCACCCCTCCACTTT. Encoded protein: CASSFPGLYNSPLHF. The chain employs TRBV7-2 and TRBJ1-6; D remains unclear. This CDR3 is 15 amino acids long. Trimming shortened V by 6 bases and J by 4 bases, and 13 bases separated the two germline ends. Germline V gene data show CDR1 as SGHTA and CDR2 as FQGNSA.

The gene calls are TRBV29-1 and TRBJ1-1; 10 bases are a match to TRBD1. The V gene end was trimmed by 4 bases and the J gene end by 3 bases; junction bases not matched to a gene: 2. Germline values: CDR1 SQVTM, CDR2 ANQGSEA. The CDR3 is made up of 13 amino acids. CDR3 residues: CSVVGQGHTEAFF. The CDR3 DNA reads as TGCAGCGTTGTGGGACAGGGGCACACTGAAGCTTTCTTT.

This chain uses TRBV5-1 with TRBJ1-2; D remains unclear. V was pared by 0 bases and J by 2 bases, with 8 bases between. From germline, CDR1 is SGHRS and CDR2 YFSETQ. The length of the CDR3 is 14 residues. This CDR3 reads CASSLAGRNYGYTF. In DNA form, the CDR3 reads TGCGCCAGCAGCTTGGCGGGCAGGAACTATGGCTACACCTTC.

The chain links TRBV29-1 to TRBJ1-2; D is unresolved. Per germline, CDR1 SQVTM and CDR2 ANQGSEA. V gave up 2 bases and J gave up 6 bases, with 7 bases separating them. The CDR3 sequence is 11 residues long. DNA of the CDR3: TGCAGCGTTGAATTATATGATGGCTACACCTTC. Protein: CSVELYDGYTF.

A single count supports this clone. This chain joins TRBV9 and TRBJ2-3, with D perhaps matching TRBD1 or TRBD2 (5 bases each). Germline CDR1 reads SGDLS; CDR2 reads YYNGEE. This CDR3 spans 15 amino acids. Trimming cost V 0 bases and J 2 bases, with 10 bases left between them. This CDR3 is CASSVDMGPTDTQYF. The DNA for the CDR3 is TGTGCCAGCAGCGTAGATATGGGACCCACAGATACGCAGTATTTT.

This chain links TRBV7-9 with TRBJ1-6; D unclear. The germline V and J ends were trimmed by 5 bases and 2 bases, with 13 bases remaining between them. Per germline, CDR1 SEHNR and CDR2 FQNEAQ (reference sequence). The CDR3 consists of 16 residues. The CDR3 loop is CASSPRGDAYNSPLHF. Here the CDR3 DNA reads TGTGCCAGCAGCCCTCGGGGTGACGCCTATAATTCACCCCTCCACTTT.